The source of this TCR beta chain is a study of CD8+CD57+ T cells in acquired aplastic anemia. Study context: Sorted CD4+ and CD8+ cell DNA averaged around 3 ug. General study results and limits: Significance was not reached for CD8+ Simpson's diversity between patients and controls.

Patients included in sequencing had previously demonstrated CD8+CD57+ cell expansion by flow cytometry. With no exception, the patients had severe acquired aplastic anemia. Patients were untreated when blood was sampled. Turning to this clonotype: Its target is not known.

Genomic DNA served as template for TCR beta VDJ and CDR3 profiling. TCRdb processed the reads anew with MiXCR; each CDR3 protein has one entry. The sample lists 250,000 to 350,000 distinct CDR3 sequences, roughly 53% occurring once. Per the germline V gene, CDR1 is DFQATT and CDR2 is SNEGSKA (reference sequence). This CDR3 is 14 amino acids long. V shed 4 bases and J shed 4 bases, with 16 bases lying between them. The chain recombines TRBV20-1 with TRBJ1-2; D unclear. The source material was sorted CD4+, CD8+, or CD8+CD57+ T cells (not recorded which) from PBMCs. This sequence was found in a human donor with aplastic anemia. The CDR3 bases are TGCAGTGCTACGTCCCACAGAGATCGCTATGGCTACACCTTC. Amino acids: CSATSHRDRYGYTF.